Sequencing of this T cell receptor (beta chain) was carried out in a study of T-cell reconstitution after alpha-beta-depleted transplantation in children listed by TCRdb under 2016. Notes on the research overall: Using TCR repertoire profiling, the study quantitatively followed how T-cell immune reconstitution unfolded in children after TCRalphabeta/CD19-depleted allogeneic hematopoietic cell transplantation. General study outcomes and caveats: The apparently early recovery of alphabetaT-cell counts about two months after transplant reportedly depended on only several hundred rapidly expanded clones that came from non-depleted graft cells. In some patients, the high TCRbeta diversity seen at day 60 was put down to recipient T cells and intrathymic progenitors that had survived conditioning. Hyperexpanded clone frequencies declined over subsequent months; after one year, T-cell counts and TCRbeta diversity were mostly attributed to newly produced T cells.

The CDR3 covers 16 residues, taking in both the cysteine and the phenylalanine. Of the read, only the CDR3 DNA is kept; its 48 bases are in frame from base 1. Reading the germline V gene gives CDR1 SGDLS and CDR2 YYNGEE. V lost 0 bases and J lost 5 bases, and the count of bases not matched to a germline gene is 5. This clonotype was recorded a few times. Its antigen is unknown. The sample holds no much larger clone one base away, and base qualities are not on file. Library preparation was by PCR. Sequencer: Illumina HiSeq 2500. To normalize quantification of the TCRbeta repertoire, the TCR libraries were built with molecular barcoding that relied on unique molecular identifiers. The public reads were reprocessed in TCRdb via fastp at Q25 and MiXCR, keeping in-frame beta chains. Rows with one shared CDR3 protein collapse into an entry with the most common genes and DNA. The sample yields roughly 790,000 distinct CDR3 sequences; roughly 16% were counted once. The top ten clonotypes cover around 4.5% of the sample.

The label giving this sample's treatment or condition can be read as: allogeneic hematopoietic cell transplantation with graft depleted of TCRalphabeta T cells and CD19 B cells. The children who served as transplant recipients had been given grafts of TCRalphabeta/CD19-depleted allogeneic hematopoietic cells. This clonotype originated in a male patient younger than 18 who had a stem cell transplant for acute lymphoblastic leukemia, so the T cells may come from the graft donor. The chain is made from TRBV9 and TRBJ2-1; a stretch of 10 junction bases matches TRBD2. The source was PBMCs, mostly from graft donor cells, collected 360 days after TCRalphabeta/CD19-depleted stem cell transplant. The CDR3 region reads CASSVGLAGFDNEQFF. The bases read TGTGCCAGCAGCGTAGGACTAGCGGGTTTCGACAATGAGCAGTTCTTC.